A single sample is the source of the 18 T cell receptor beta chains below, sequenced in a study of blood T cell repertoires in COVID-19. Sequencing used immunoSEQ multiplex PCR; TCRdb keeps in-frame clones, though not all of them. The sample has 180,000 or so clones; about 85% are singletons. The sequenced material came from peripheral blood. The receptors stem from a woman at least 80 years old with acute or convalescent COVID-19.

The chain joins TRBV29-1 to TRBJ2-3; 11 bases are shared with TRBD2. This CDR3 spans 15 amino acids. Germline CDR1 and CDR2: SQVTM and ANQGSEA. V gave up 4 bases and J gave up 2 bases; unmatched junction bases: 5. CDR3 amino acids: CSVAGTSGSTDTQYF. CDR3 bases: TGCAGCGTTGCCGGGACTAGCGGCTCCACAGATACGCAGTATTTT.

The chain combines TRBV7-9 with TRBJ1-1; D gene uncertain. This CDR3 has 14 amino acids. V lost 1 base, J lost 1 base, and 7 bases lay in between. Germline V CDR1 and CDR2: SEHNR, FQNEAQ (reference sequence). The CDR3 loop is CASSLGRQNTEAFF. The CDR3, as DNA: TGTGCCAGCAGCTTAGGCAGACAGAACACTGAAGCTTTCTTT. The full variable domain, completed using reference TRBV7-9 and TRBJ1-1, is DTGVSQNPRHKITKRGQNVTFRCDPISEHNRLYWYRQTLGQGPEFLTYFQNEAQLEKSRLLSDRFSAERPKGSFSTLEIQRTEQGDSAMYLCASSLGRQNTEAFFGQGTRLTVV.

This chain's CDR3 is CASSSSGTDDEAFF. DNA for the CDR3: TGTGCCAGCAGCTCGTCCGGGACAGACGATGAAGCTTTCTTT. The rearrangement uses TRBV5-5 and TRBJ1-1; 7 bases agree with TRBD1. Germline CDR1 SGHKS, CDR2 YYEKEE (reference sequence). The J segment lost 7 bases and the V segment lost 3 bases, leaving 9 bases of the junction unmatched. The CDR3 loop spans 14 amino acids.

The rearrangement links TRBV9 to TRBJ1-5; D might be TRBD1 (6 bases). The CDR3 extends over 14 amino acids. Germline V CDR1 and CDR2: SGDLS, YYNGEE. V was clipped by 3 bases and J by 6 bases, with 13 bases between them. The CDR3 spells CASSAGQSTQPQHF. CDR3 sequence (DNA): TGTGCCAGCAGCGCCGGACAGTCTACTCAGCCCCAGCATTTT. Full variable domain (rest looked up from reference TRBV9 and TRBJ1-5): DSGVTQTPKHLITATGQRVTLRCSPRSGDLSVYWYQQSLDQGLQFLIQYYNGEERAKGNILERFSAQQFPDLHSELNLSSLELGDSALYFCASSAGQSTQPQHFGDGTRLSIL.

V is TRBV15 and J is TRBJ1-2; D might be TRBD1 (6 bases). The germline gives CDR1 LNHNV, CDR2 YYDKDF (reference sequence). The CDR3 loop spans 14 amino acids. V lost 0 bases and J lost 6, with 11 bases in between. The CDR3 nucleotides are TGTGCCACCAGCAGAGATCGGGGGGCGGATGGCTACACCTTC. Its translation: CATSRDRGADGYTF.

This clone was recorded only once. The rearrangement links TRBV3-1 (or the pseudogene TRBV3-2) to TRBJ2-5; tentative D call: TRBD2 (6 bases). V lost 3 bases, J lost 2 bases, and 16 bases lay in between. The CDR3 runs 16 residues. Germline CDR1 LGHDT, CDR2 YNNKEL (reference sequence). As DNA, the CDR3 is TGTGCCAGCAGCCAGTTTTTTGGACTAAATCAAGAGACCCAGTACTTC. Protein: CASSQFFGLNQETQYF.

The chain employs TRBV10-3 and TRBJ2-5; D is possibly TRBD1 (6 bases). Deletions cut 6 bases from V and 5 bases from J, with 16 bases between. The CDR3 spans 14 residues. Germline CDR1 reads ENHRY; CDR2 reads SYGVKD. Here the CDR3 DNA reads TGTGCCATCAGCCTCCAGACAGGTCGGGAGACCCAGTACTTC. This sequence encodes CAISLQTGRETQYF.

V usage is TRBV23-1 and J usage is TRBJ2-2, with D perhaps TRBD1 (5 bases). TRBV23-1 is annotated as an ORF whose role is uncertain. V gave up 7 bases and J gave up 5 bases, with 11 bases separating them. The CDR3 is made up of 13 amino acids. DNA of the CDR3: TGCGCCAGCAACGCAAGGGGAACCGGGGAGCTGTTTTTT. This encodes CASNARGTGELFF.

The chain carries TRBV14 and TRBJ1-6; D is possibly TRBD1 (6 bases). Trimming pared 1 base from V and 9 bases from J, leaving 19 bases between. CDR3 length equals 17 residues. CDR1 is SGHDN, CDR2 FVKESK, per germline. Here the CDR3 DNA reads TGTGCCAGCAGCCAAGTAGGGGGGGTCGGTGTTTTTTCACCCCTCCACTTT. As protein: CASSQVGGVGVFSPLHF. The variable domain in full, completed from reference TRBV14 and TRBJ1-6, reads EAGVTQFPSHSVIEKGQTVTLRCDPISGHDNLYWYRRVMGKEIKFLLHFVKESKQDESGMPNNRFLAERTGGTYSTLKVQPAELEDSGVYFCASSQVGGVGVFSPLHFGNGTRLTVT.

The rearrangement uses TRBV6-6 and TRBJ2-1; possibly TRBD1 for D (6 bases). The germline CDR1 and CDR2 sequences are MNHNY and SVGAGI (reference sequence). The CDR3 is made up of 14 amino acids. Trimming took 1 base from V and 5 from J, leaving 9 bases between them. Here the CDR3 reads CASSYLAGDNEQFF. Written as DNA, the CDR3 is TGTGCCAGCAGTTACTTAGCAGGGGACAATGAGCAGTTCTTC.

This rearrangement joins TRBV6-2 or TRBV6-3 to TRBJ1-2; the D is unclear. Germline values: CDR1 MNHEY, CDR2 SVGEGT. The CDR3 has 13 residues. The V end was cut by 2 bases, the J end by 6 bases, with 10 bases between. CDR3 amino acids: CASSYRPRDGYTF. The CDR3 DNA reads as TGTGCCAGCAGTTACAGACCGCGGGATGGCTACACCTTC.

The rearrangement links TRBV6-2 or TRBV6-3 to TRBJ2-7, with D perhaps matching TRBD2 (5 bases). The CDR3 runs 12 residues. Germline CDR1 reads MNHEY; CDR2 reads SVGEGT. The V end was cut by 6 bases, the J end by 7 bases, with 13 bases between. DNA of the CDR3: TGTGCCAGCAGCCCCTCTGCGGGTGAGCAGTACTTC. Its translation is CASSPSAGEQYF.

The chain recombines TRBV5-4 with TRBJ2-7; 9 bases are shared with TRBD2. V shed 4 bases, J shed 0 bases, and the junction held 8 bases outside the gene matches. The CDR3 runs to 16 residues. Germline V lookup: CDR1 SGHNT, CDR2 YYREEE (reference sequence). The CDR3 DNA is TGTGCCAGCAGCCCGGGGGGAGCGGGAGGCTCCTACGAGCAGTACTTC. As protein: CASSPGGAGGSYEQYF.

CDR3 DNA sequence: TGTGCCAGCAGCCCCCGGGGGGAACCCGGATGGTACACTGAAGCTTTCTTT. Residues: CASSPRGEPGWYTEAFF. The chain carries TRBV7-6 and TRBJ1-1; possibly TRBD1 for D (5 bases). Trimming removed 5 bases at V and 3 bases at J, with 22 bases between. This CDR3 is built from 17 residues. Germline V gives CDR1 SGHVS, CDR2 FNYEAQ. Based on the CDR3 plus reference TRBV7-6 and TRBJ1-1, the full variable domain is GAGVSQSPRYKVTKRGQDVALRCDPISGHVSLYWYRQALGQGPEFLTYFNYEAQQDKSGLPNDRFSAERPEGSISTLTIQRTEQRDSAMYRCASSPRGEPGWYTEAFFGQGTRLTVV.

This chain joins TRBV18 and TRBJ1-2; 8 bases match TRBD1. The CDR3 has 15 amino acids. V dropped 2 bases and J dropped 6; count of bases not matched to a gene: 8. Germline CDR1 reads KGHSH; CDR2 reads LQKENI. The chain's CDR3 is CASSPAQGAVDGYTF. The DNA of the CDR3 is TGTGCCAGCTCACCAGCGCAGGGGGCAGTCGATGGCTACACCTTC.

The CDR3 loop is CASSLGSGATNEKLFF. As DNA, the CDR3 is TGCGCCAGCAGCTTGGGATCAGGTGCAACTAATGAAAAACTGTTTTTT. The chain links TRBV5-1 to TRBJ1-4; no firm D call. The V gene's germline CDR1 is SGHRS and CDR2 YFSETQ. This CDR3 is 16 amino acids long. V was pared by 0 bases and J by 0 bases, with 9 bases between.

V usage is TRBV7-2 and J usage is TRBJ1-2; D is unresolved. CDR1 and CDR2 (germline): SGHTA, FQGNSA. With 4 bases removed from V and 0 bases from J, the gap between germline ends came to 6 bases. CDR3 size: 13 residues. The CDR3 DNA reads as TGTGCCAGCAGCTCCCGGGCTAACTATGGCTACACCTTC. This codes for CASSSRANYGYTF.

The chain has TRBV11-2 and TRBJ2-7; no clear D. V was shortened by 5 bases and J by 6 bases, with 17 bases between the two germline ends. The CDR3 is made up of 14 amino acids. Germline V gene data show CDR1 as SGHAT and CDR2 as FQNNGV. CDR3 sequence reads: CASSIRASSSEQYF. As DNA, the CDR3 is TGTGCCAGCAGCATACGAGCCTCTAGTTCCGAGCAGTACTTC.